Detailed here is one T cell receptor beta chain. Its antigen has not been determined. One base away there is no much larger clone; base qualities are not given. The germline V gene sets CDR1 to SGHRS and CDR2 to YFSETQ. After removal of 5 bases from V and 4 bases from J, the junction retains 10 bases not matched to a gene. The CDR3 goes from the cysteine to the phenylalanine over 17 residues. The sequence is cut down to CDR3 DNA, 51 bases in frame from base 1. Focal radiation therapy combined with CTLA-4 blockade (ipilimumab) was tested in patients with chemo-refractory metastatic non-small-cell lung cancer. This record belongs to a study of radiotherapy plus CTLA-4 blockade in lung cancer (dated by TCRdb to 2017 to 2018). Concerning the study at large: Among enrolled patients, roughly 20% had an objective response and 25% to 40% reached disease control. What the work shows at the level of the full study, not this receptor alone: After treatment with radiotherapy and ipilimumab, TCR clones that originated in tumors expanded in peripheral blood. Early dynamic changes in blood T cell clones, together with increased serum interferon-beta after radiation, were reported as the strongest predictors of response.

Libraries were made using the immunoSEQ multiplex PCR assay. TCRdb mirrors the immuneACCESS table, restricted to in-frame sequences. Some clones are absent from its copies; in checked studies, under half trace to an unresolved V gene, and the reason for the others is unknown. The sample table contains tens of thousands of clones; only one count was recorded for about 74% of them. About 2.7% of the sample lies in the top ten. The sequence derives from a human donor with non-small cell lung cancer whose response to radiotherapy plus ipilimumab could not be evaluated. Sequenced here: peripheral blood, sampled from a patient treated with radiotherapy plus ipilimumab. The chain is made from TRBV5-1 and TRBJ2-3, with 13 central nucleotides matching TRBD2. The nucleotide sequence is given as TGCGCCAGCAGTCAACCCAGGACTAGCGGGAGTGCAGATACGCAGTATTTT. It translates to CASSQPRTSGSADTQYF. The variable domain in full, with residues beyond the CDR3 obtained from the reference TRBV5-1 and TRBJ2-3 genes, is KAGVTQTPRYLIKTRGQQVTLSCSPISGHRSVSWYQQTPGQGLQFLFEYFSETQRNKGNFPGRFSGRQFSNSRSEMNVSTLELGDSALYLCASSQPRTSGSADTQYFGPGTRLTVL.